In its sample, the clone carrying this TCR beta chain was seen once. Its antigen is unknown. The V end was cut by 2 bases, the J end by 2 bases, with 7 bases between. There are 14 residues in the CDR3. Germline-derived CDR1 and CDR2 are KGHSH and LQKENI. The data originate from a study of response to subunit inactivated influenza vaccine. Notes on the study in general: Authors proposed each seasonal influenza vaccination draws in few new T cells.

One entry per CDR3 protein, called by TCRdb with MiXCR from the RT-PCR reads. The sample holds hundreds of thousands of distinct CDR3 sequences, roughly 14% seen once. Here the sequenced sample was PBMCs from blood, taken about 13 days after vaccination. The chain couples TRBV18 to TRBJ2-1; a weak D match, TRBD2 (5 bases). The TCR comes from a man aged 50 or older who received an inactivated influenza vaccine. The CDR3 sequence: CASSPTSTYNEQFF. CDR3 nucleotide sequence: TGTGCCAGCTCACCAACTAGTACCTACAATGAGCAGTTCTTC.